These T cell receptor beta chains were read from a single sample in a study of cytomegalovirus exposure and HLA in healthy donors. Profiled with immunoSEQ multiplex PCR; TCRdb holds only in-frame clones, not every one. The table shows fewer than 130,000 clones, with over 65% occurring only once. Sequencing was done on a sample of PBMCs. The receptors shown here come from a woman aged 25-40 years in good health and CMV-seronegative. Both conserved end residues are part of each CDR3. Fields, in order: CDR3 DNA, CDR3 protein, J gene, V gene, D gene, clone size. The D gene is left open where the match is weak. Size values are once, few and many counts, or a class for expanded clones, and some rows have none.

CDR3nt: TGCGCCAGCAGCTCGGGACAGGGGAAGGGTTACGAGCAGTACTTC
CDR3aa: CASSSGQGKGYEQYF
j_gene: TRBJ2-7
v_gene: TRBV5-1
d_gene: TRBD1
abundance: NA

CDR3nt: TGTGCCAGCAGCTTCGGTAGTGAACTACTGCAAGAGACCCAGTACTTC
CDR3aa: CASSFGSELLQETQYF
j_gene: TRBJ2-5
v_gene: TRBV7-2
d_gene: NA
abundance: NA

CDR3nt: TGTGCCAGCAGCTTGGTGCGGGAGAGCGGCGGGGAGCTGTTTTTT
CDR3aa: CASSLVRESGGELFF
j_gene: TRBJ2-2
v_gene: TRBV5-4
d_gene: TRBD2
abundance: NA

CDR3nt: TGTGCCTGGAGTGTTGCAGGGGGCTATGTTGAGCAGTTCTTC
CDR3aa: CAWSVAGGYVEQFF
j_gene: TRBJ2-1
v_gene: TRBV30
d_gene: TRBD1
abundance: NA

CDR3nt: TGTGCCAGCAGTCCCTTCCGGGACACTGAAGCTTTCTTT
CDR3aa: CASSPFRDTEAFF
j_gene: TRBJ1-1
v_gene: TRBV28
d_gene: NA
abundance: NA

CDR3nt: TGTGCCAGCAGCCAAGAGACTAGCGGGGGGGCATACGAGCAGTACTTC
CDR3aa: CASSQETSGGAYEQYF
j_gene: TRBJ2-7
v_gene: TRBV4-2
d_gene: TRBD2
abundance: NA

CDR3nt: TGTGCCAGCAGCAGACCGGGACAGAGCAACGAGCAGTACTTC
CDR3aa: CASSRPGQSNEQYF
j_gene: TRBJ2-7
v_gene: TRBV11-3
d_gene: TRBD1
abundance: NA

CDR3nt: TGCAGCGTTGGAGGGCTTACCTATGGCTACACCTTC
CDR3aa: CSVGGLTYGYTF
j_gene: TRBJ1-2
v_gene: TRBV29-1
d_gene: NA
abundance: NA

CDR3nt: TGTGCCAGCTCAGCTTCTTCAGGGGGGTTTAATTCACCCCTCCACTTT
CDR3aa: CASSASSGGFNSPLHF
j_gene: TRBJ1-6
v_gene: TRBV18
d_gene: TRBD1
abundance: NA

CDR3nt: TGTGCCAGCAGTCCGGGACAGGGGGCGCGTGGCTACACCTTC
CDR3aa: CASSPGQGARGYTF
j_gene: TRBJ1-2
v_gene: TRBV27
d_gene: TRBD1
abundance: NA

CDR3nt: TGTGCCAGCAGCGATGGGACAACGACCGAGGGGCAGTTCTTC
CDR3aa: CASSDGTTTEGQFF
j_gene: TRBJ2-1
v_gene: TRBV6-5
d_gene: NA
abundance: NA

CDR3nt: TGTGCCAGCAATGTCCCCCAGGGGGCGAGGGGCTACACCTTC
CDR3aa: CASNVPQGARGYTF
j_gene: TRBJ1-2
v_gene: TRBV28
d_gene: TRBD1
abundance: NA

CDR3nt: TGTGCCAGCACCCCGGGACAGGGGGCGTACTATGGCTACACCTTC
CDR3aa: CASTPGQGAYYGYTF
j_gene: TRBJ1-2
v_gene: TRBV7-9
d_gene: TRBD1
abundance: NA

CDR3nt: TGCAGCGTTGAAGGACACAAAGACAGGTACAATGAGCAGTTCTTC
CDR3aa: CSVEGHKDRYNEQFF
j_gene: TRBJ2-1
v_gene: TRBV29-1
d_gene: NA
abundance: few

CDR3nt: TGTGCCAGCAGCACAGGGACGGTCGTCTATGGCTACACCTTC
CDR3aa: CASSTGTVVYGYTF
j_gene: TRBJ1-2
v_gene: TRBV7-9
d_gene: NA
abundance: few

CDR3nt: TGCGCCAGCAGCCAAGGAGGGACTTCCACAGATACGCAGTATTTT
CDR3aa: CASSQGGTSTDTQYF
j_gene: TRBJ2-3
v_gene: TRBV4-1
d_gene: NA
abundance: once

CDR3nt: TGTGCCAGCACCTACCAGACAGCAGGGGCCCAGCCCCAGCATTTT
CDR3aa: CASTYQTAGAQPQHF
j_gene: TRBJ1-5
v_gene: TRBV28
d_gene: NA
abundance: few

CDR3nt: TGTGCCAGCAGCTACACCGGGACAGGGAGTAGCTCCTATAATTCACCCCTCCACTTT
CDR3aa: CASSYTGTGSSSYNSPLHF
j_gene: TRBJ1-6
v_gene: TRBV11-3
d_gene: TRBD1
abundance: NA

CDR3nt: TGCGCCAGCAGCCCAGGAGGACTGGTAGATACGCAGTATTTT
CDR3aa: CASSPGGLVDTQYF
j_gene: TRBJ2-3
v_gene: TRBV5-1
d_gene: NA
abundance: NA

CDR3nt: TGTGCCAGCAGCGTCACTCAGGGCGGACCCAATTCACCCCTCCACTTT
CDR3aa: CASSVTQGGPNSPLHF
j_gene: TRBJ1-6
v_gene: TRBV9
d_gene: NA
abundance: once

CDR3nt: TGTGCCAGCAGCCCCGGGACAGGACATTCAGCTAACTATGGCTACACCTTC
CDR3aa: CASSPGTGHSANYGYTF
j_gene: TRBJ1-2
v_gene: TRBV9
d_gene: TRBD1
abundance: NA

CDR3nt: TGTGCCAGCAGGTCCGGGACTAGCCTCAGGGGGACAGATACGCAGTATTTT
CDR3aa: CASRSGTSLRGTDTQYF
j_gene: TRBJ2-3
v_gene: TRBV2
d_gene: TRBD2
abundance: once

CDR3nt: TGTGCCAGCAGCACGGGACTATCAAGGTCCTACGAGCAGTACTTC
CDR3aa: CASSTGLSRSYEQYF
j_gene: TRBJ2-7
v_gene: TRBV5-6
d_gene: TRBD2
abundance: NA

CDR3nt: TGTGCCAGCAGCCGTGGTGGGAGTGGGCGGACCTATGGCTACACCTTC
CDR3aa: CASSRGGSGRTYGYTF
j_gene: TRBJ1-2
v_gene: TRBV7-2
d_gene: NA
abundance: NA

CDR3nt: TGTGCCACCAGCGCGATGAACACTGAAGCTTTCTTT
CDR3aa: CATSAMNTEAFF
j_gene: TRBJ1-1
v_gene: TRBV15
d_gene: NA
abundance: NA

CDR3nt: TGTGCCAGCAGTGAGTTATTTGGGGGGGGTGAAGCTTTCTTT
CDR3aa: CASSELFGGGEAFF
j_gene: TRBJ1-1
v_gene: TRBV6-1
d_gene: NA
abundance: NA

CDR3nt: TGTGCCAGCAGTTTCCCGGGACAGGGAACCACTGAAGCTTTCTTT
CDR3aa: CASSFPGQGTTEAFF
j_gene: TRBJ1-1
v_gene: TRBV6-1
d_gene: TRBD1
abundance: NA

CDR3nt: TGTGCCTGGAGTGGCCTGGGACAGCAAGAGACCCAGTACTTC
CDR3aa: CAWSGLGQQETQYF
j_gene: TRBJ2-5
v_gene: TRBV30
d_gene: TRBD1
abundance: NA

CDR3nt: TGCGCCAGCAGCCAGGTCTCTAGAGGCTACGAGCAGTACTTC
CDR3aa: CASSQVSRGYEQYF
j_gene: TRBJ2-7
v_gene: TRBV4-1
d_gene: NA
abundance: NA

CDR3nt: TGTGCCACCCCGGGACAGAACTATGGCTACACCTTC
CDR3aa: CATPGQNYGYTF
j_gene: TRBJ1-2
v_gene: TRBV7-2
d_gene: TRBD1
abundance: NA

CDR3nt: TGTGCCTGGAGTGACGGACAGGGGGATTCCTACGAGCAGTACTTC
CDR3aa: CAWSDGQGDSYEQYF
j_gene: TRBJ2-7
v_gene: TRBV30
d_gene: TRBD1
abundance: NA

CDR3nt: TGTGCCAGCAGCTCTCACAGAAACTATGGCTACACCTTC
CDR3aa: CASSSHRNYGYTF
j_gene: TRBJ1-2
v_gene: TRBV7-6
d_gene: NA
abundance: NA

CDR3nt: TGTGCCAGCAGTGAATGGGGCTGGGGACAGCCCCAGCATTTT
CDR3aa: CASSEWGWGQPQHF
j_gene: TRBJ1-5
v_gene: TRBV2
d_gene: NA
abundance: few

CDR3nt: TGTGCCAGCAGCGTAGACTCCCGGGGAGATACGCAGTATTTT
CDR3aa: CASSVDSRGDTQYF
j_gene: TRBJ2-3
v_gene: TRBV9
d_gene: NA
abundance: NA

CDR3nt: TGTGCCAGCAGCCTGACAGGACGGGTCGAAAAACTGTTTTTT
CDR3aa: CASSLTGRVEKLFF
j_gene: TRBJ1-4
v_gene: TRBV6-1
d_gene: NA
abundance: NA

CDR3nt: TGCGCCAGCAGCACCGGGACTAGCGGGGTCGAGGGGGAGCAGTTCTTC
CDR3aa: CASSTGTSGVEGEQFF
j_gene: TRBJ2-1
v_gene: TRBV5-1
d_gene: TRBD2
abundance: NA